This TCR beta chain came from a study of siplizumab effects on memory and regulatory T cells. Overall study findings and caveats: Alloreactive CD4+ clones that could be mapped were on average around 70% Treg-derived with siplizumab, against more than 25% in controls. No naive or memory phenotype could be assigned to roughly 75-97% of proliferating clones. Whether proliferating Tregs in siplizumab cultures suppress was not functionally confirmed.

Some clones are missing from TCRdb's copy, which holds only in-frame ones; the method was immunoSEQ multiplex PCR. The repertoire holds more than 60,000 clones, with roughly 97% as singletons. With regard to this clone: What it recognizes is unknown.

The sequenced sample consisted of naive CD8+ T cells sorted from blood. The clonotype comes from a human donor in good health.

The CDR3 reads CASKGTGTPPLHF. The DNA for the CDR3 is TGTGCCAGCAAAGGGACAGGCACTCCACCCCTCCACTTT. This rearrangement joins TRBV21-1 to TRBJ1-6; the table calls TRBD1, which could not be checked here. TRBV21-1 corresponds to a pseudogene. The CDR3 loop spans 13 amino acids.